The 27 T cell receptor beta chains presented below share a single source sample, sequenced in a study of technical replicates of blood from several donors. Assay used: immunoSEQ multiplex PCR; TCRdb lists only in-frame clones, some missing. Of about 95,000 clones detected, approximately 95% appear once; the ten largest clones hold about 0.3%. Sequenced sample: T cells isolated from PBMCs. The receptor source for this set is a human donor in good health.

The V gene is TRBV7-6, the J gene TRBJ2-7, with 11 bases that match TRBD2. V was clipped by 3 bases and J by 2 bases; unmatched bases: 12. Germline V gene lookup returns CDR1 SGHVS and CDR2 FNYEAQ. The CDR3 covers 18 residues. The DNA for the CDR3 is TGTGCCAGCAGCTTTAATATAGCGGGAGGGCCTTCCCCCTACGAGCAGTACTTC. This codes for CASSFNIAGGPSPYEQYF. Full variable domain (outside the CDR3, taken from reference TRBV7-6 and TRBJ2-7): GAGVSQSPRYKVTKRGQDVALRCDPISGHVSLYWYRQALGQGPEFLTYFNYEAQQDKSGLPNDRFSAERPEGSISTLTIQRTEQRDSAMYRCASSFNIAGGPSPYEQYFGPGTRLTVT.

V usage is TRBV6-5 and J usage is TRBJ2-1; D may be TRBD1 (5 bases). Per the germline V gene, CDR1 is MNHEY and CDR2 is SVGAGI. This CDR3 is built from 15 residues. The V gene lost 4 bases and the J gene lost 3 bases, with 13 bases spanning the gap. Here the CDR3 DNA reads TGTGCCAGCAGTTGGGGCCAGCCCCTCTACAATGAGCAGTTCTTC. It codes for CASSWGQPLYNEQFF.

CDR3 sequence (DNA): TGTGCCAGCAGCGTAGGGCTTATCTCCTACGAGCAGTACTTC. It codes for CASSVGLISYEQYF. The rearrangement uses TRBV9 and TRBJ2-7; D remains ambiguous. The germline V gene encodes CDR1 SGDLS and CDR2 YYNGEE. The V gene lost 0 bases and the J gene lost 0 bases, with 7 bases spanning the gap. The CDR3 contains 14 residues.

V is TRBV9 and J is TRBJ1-5, with TRBD1 identical over 8 bases. Losses at the gene ends were 3 bases for V and 9 bases for J; bases not matched to a gene: 2. CDR1 is SGDLS, CDR2 YYNGEE, per germline. The CDR3 covers 12 residues. The CDR3 region has the DNA TGTGCCAGCAGCGCCGGGACAGGGCCCCAGCATTTT. Encoded protein: CASSAGTGPQHF. The whole variable domain, remainder taken from reference TRBV9 and TRBJ1-5, is DSGVTQTPKHLITATGQRVTLRCSPRSGDLSVYWYQQSLDQGLQFLIQYYNGEERAKGNILERFSAQQFPDLHSELNLSSLELGDSALYFCASSAGTGPQHFGDGTRLSIL.

The V gene is TRBV6-5, the J gene TRBJ2-7; 8 nucleotides agree with TRBD2. V lost 2 bases and J lost 2; bases outside the gene matches: 8. The germline V gene has CDR1 MNHEY and CDR2 SVGAGI. This CDR3 contains 16 residues. The DNA of the CDR3 is TGTGCCAGCAGTTACGACGGCGGGAGGAGTCCCTACGAGCAGTACTTC. Protein: CASSYDGGRSPYEQYF.

The genes are TRBV25-1 and TRBJ2-7; weak D call: TRBD1 (5 bases). CDR1 and CDR2 from the germline V gene are MGHDK and SYGVNS. The CDR3 is made up of 15 amino acids. V lost 3 bases and J 0 bases, leaving 12 bases between the germline ends. The CDR3 is CASSEQGINSYEQYF. In DNA, the CDR3 is TGTGCCAGCAGTGAGCAGGGTATCAACTCCTACGAGCAGTACTTC.

The chain couples TRBV4-3 to TRBJ2-2, with TRBD2 as a possible D gene (5 bases). Germline V CDR1 and CDR2: LGHNA, YSLEER. V lost 0 bases and J lost 10, with 15 bases in between. This CDR3 is built from 15 residues. The CDR3 region has the DNA TGCGCCAGCAGCCAAGATCGAACCGGGGATGAGGAGCTGTTTTTT. Its protein is CASSQDRTGDEELFF.

The chain links TRBV6-1 to TRBJ1-5, with D maybe TRBD1 (6 bases). CDR3 size: 15 residues. The V end lost 5 bases, the J end lost 4 bases, and 15 bases lay between the germline ends. Germline loops: CDR1 MNHNS, CDR2 SASEGT. The DNA of the CDR3 is TGTGCCAGCAGTACCATAGACAGGCTTAATCAGCCCCAGCATTTT. This sequence encodes CASSTIDRLNQPQHF.

Only one count was recorded for this clone. V and J are TRBV5-1 and TRBJ2-2, with D possibly TRBD2 on 6 matching bases. This CDR3 comprises 16 residues. V was trimmed by 1 base and J by 1 base, leaving 11 bases between them. CDR1 and CDR2 (germline): SGHRS, YFSETQ. The CDR3 nucleotides are TGCGCCAGCAGCTTGTACGGGAGCGTGAACACCGGGGAGCTGTTTTTT. It is translated as CASSLYGSVNTGELFF.

This sequence joins TRBV7-2 and TRBJ2-1; TRBD2 agrees at 11 bases. This CDR3 spans 16 amino acids. Germline CDR1 and CDR2: SGHTA and FQGNSA. V lost 4 bases, J lost 5 bases, and 7 bases stayed unmatched. CDR3 sequence reads: CASSSKLAGADNEQFF. The CDR3 DNA is TGTGCCAGCAGCTCAAAACTAGCGGGAGCTGACAATGAGCAGTTCTTC.

This chain's CDR3 is CASSSTGTPKNIQYF. DNA for the CDR3: TGTGCCAGCAGTTCTACCGGGACTCCCAAAAACATTCAGTACTTC. The chain uses TRBV28 and TRBJ2-4, with a possible D match to TRBD2 (6 bases). This CDR3 has 15 residues. Trimming shortened V by 4 bases and J by 2 bases, and 12 bases separated the two germline ends. Germline V lookup: CDR1 MDHEN, CDR2 SYDVKM.

This CDR3 reads CSGGPGQGRYEQYF. As DNA, the CDR3 is TGCAGCGGGGGACCGGGACAGGGTCGCTACGAGCAGTACTTC. The chain couples TRBV29-1 to TRBJ2-7; 9 bases match TRBD1. The V gene end was trimmed by 7 bases and the J gene end by 3 bases; junction bases not matched to a gene: 10. This CDR3 has 14 residues. CDR1 and CDR2 (germline): SQVTM, ANQGSEA.

The genes are TRBV19 and TRBJ1-1; 8 nucleotides match TRBD1. J gave up 11 bases and V 1 base, and 12 bases lay outside the gene matches. The CDR3 loop spans 15 amino acids. CDR1 and CDR2 (germline): LNHDA, SQIVND (reference sequence). The CDR3 bases are TGTGCCAGTAGTATAGGGGCAACAGGGGGGACGTTGGCTTTCTTT. Its translation: CASSIGATGGTLAFF.

This sequence joins TRBV7-8 and TRBJ2-7; TRBD1 agrees at 8 bases. The germline gives CDR1 SGHVS, CDR2 FQNEAQ. The junction had 11 bases not matched to a gene; V was cut back by 7 bases and J by 6 bases. The CDR3 loop spans 14 amino acids. The DNA for the CDR3 is TGTGCCAGCAAAAAGGACAGGGACTTGCTCGAGCAGTACTTC. This sequence encodes CASKKDRDLLEQYF.

The chain recombines TRBV11-3 with TRBJ2-1; D remains ambiguous. The CDR3 runs 15 residues. The germline V gene has CDR1 SGHNT and CDR2 YENEEA. Between the trimmed V and J ends, which lost 5 bases and 0 bases, there was a span of 11 bases. The DNA of the CDR3 is TGTGCCAGCAGCCGGCGAGGCTCCTCCTACAATGAGCAGTTCTTC. Its protein is CASSRRGSSYNEQFF. Full variable domain (remainder filled in from reference TRBV11-3 and TRBJ2-1): EAGVVQSPRYKIIEKKQPVAFWCNPISGHNTLYWYLQNLGQGPELLIRYENEEAVDDSQLPKDRFSAERLKGVDSTLKIQPAELGDSAVYLCASSRRGSSYNEQFFGPGTRLTVL.

This clone was seen once. The chain recombines TRBV4-2 with TRBJ1-1, with D unresolved. Trimming pared 4 bases from V and 4 bases from J, leaving 13 bases between. The CDR3 covers 14 residues. Germline CDR1 is LGHNA and CDR2 is YNFKEQ. CDR3 region: CASSPRSGGTEAFF. CDR3 DNA: TGTGCCAGCAGCCCCAGGAGCGGCGGCACTGAAGCTTTCTTT.

The chain uses TRBV21-1 and TRBJ2-3; the table's D call of TRBD1 was not tested on the DNA. TRBV21-1 is a documented pseudogene. CDR3 size: 16 residues. This CDR3 reads CASSKEGVGTTDTQYF. CDR3 DNA: TGTGCCAGCAGCAAAGAGGGGGTTGGGACCACAGATACGCAGTATTTT.

This chain uses TRBV7-6 with TRBJ2-3; D not resolved. The germline V and J ends were trimmed by 4 bases and 3 bases, with 2 bases remaining between them. Per germline, CDR1 SGHVS and CDR2 FNYEAQ. This CDR3 comprises 11 residues. The CDR3 spells CASSSTDTQYF. CDR3 nucleotides: TGTGCCAGCAGCTCAACAGATACGCAGTATTTT.

The V call is TRBV4-3, the J call TRBJ1-3, with a possible D match to TRBD1 (5 bases). Germline loops: CDR1 LGHNA, CDR2 YSLEER. The CDR3 has 14 residues. Trimming cost V 3 bases and J 0 bases, with 6 bases left between them. The CDR3 loop reads CASSQTVSGNTIYF. CDR3 nucleotides: TGCGCCAGCAGCCAGACAGTCTCTGGAAACACCATATATTTT.

In the case of this clone: At one end the junction does not follow the germline gene, possibly because of a read error. V gene TRBV28 combines with J gene TRBJ1-2; 8 positions match TRBD1. CDR3 length: 16 residues. The germline V gene encodes CDR1 MDHEN and CDR2 SYDVKM. CDR3 DNA: TGTGCCAGCACTTTAGGACAGGGAAGGGTCTTAAATGGCTACACCTTC. This encodes CASTLGQGRVLNGYTF.

V and J are TRBV29-1 and TRBJ2-1; 12 positions match TRBD2. Losses at the gene ends were 3 bases for V and 4 bases for J; bases not matched to a gene: 4. The CDR3 is 15 residues long. Germline CDR1 SQVTM, CDR2 ANQGSEA. The chain's CDR3 is CSVERLAGAYNEQFF. The CDR3 nucleotides are TGCAGCGTTGAGAGACTAGCGGGAGCATACAATGAGCAGTTCTTC.

V and J are TRBV18 and TRBJ2-1; perhaps TRBD1 as D (6 bases). Germline CDR1 is KGHSH and CDR2 is LQKENI. V was trimmed by 3 bases and J by 7 bases, leaving 10 bases between them. The CDR3 spans 13 residues. The CDR3 sequence is CASSPLQGNEQFF. CDR3 coding DNA: TGTGCCAGCTCACCGCTACAGGGAAATGAGCAGTTCTTC.

This chain links TRBV7-9 with TRBJ2-7; TRBD1 aligns across 7 bases. V shed 6 bases and J 5 bases; nucleotides not matched to a gene: 13. Germline assignment: CDR1 SEHNR and CDR2 FQNEAQ (reference sequence). The CDR3 has 15 amino acids. This CDR3 is CASRGPGQSIDEQYF. The CDR3 region has the DNA TGTGCCAGCAGGGGTCCGGGACAGTCTATCGACGAGCAGTACTTC.

This sequence joins TRBV11-3 and TRBJ2-2, with 10 bases aligning to TRBD2. Germline trimming cut 1 base from V and 5 bases from J; bases unmatched to any gene: 4. Germline loops: CDR1 SGHNT, CDR2 YENEEA. The CDR3 runs to 16 residues. CDR3 sequence reads: CASSLGPAGGTGELFF. The CDR3 DNA follows: TGTGCCAGCAGCTTAGGCCCAGCGGGAGGGACCGGGGAGCTGTTTTTT.

This rearrangement joins TRBV6-1 to TRBJ1-2; no firm D call. CDR1 is MNHNS and CDR2 is SASEGT in the germline V gene. This CDR3 has 13 residues. Trimming cost V 3 bases and J 8 bases, with 13 bases left between them. The CDR3: CASSERVTNGYTF. The CDR3 DNA reads TGTGCCAGCAGTGAGAGGGTGACCAACGGCTACACCTTC.

This chain connects TRBV4-1 to TRBJ2-7; weak D call: TRBD2 (6 bases). Trimming pared 3 bases from V and 1 base from J, leaving 10 bases between. The CDR3 sequence is 14 residues long. CDR1 and CDR2 (germline): MGHRA, YSYEKL. The CDR3 loop reads CASSQWDWSYEQYF. The CDR3, as DNA: TGCGCCAGCAGCCAGTGGGACTGGTCCTACGAGCAGTACTTC.

V and J are TRBV7-2 and TRBJ2-1, with TRBD2 matching over 7 bases. The V gene end was trimmed by 2 bases and the J gene end by 7 bases; junction bases not matched to a gene: 8. This CDR3 has 15 amino acids. From germline, CDR1 is SGHTA and CDR2 FQGNSA. The CDR3 sequence: CASSLFGGSENEQFF. The CDR3 coding sequence is TGTGCCAGCAGCTTATTCGGCGGGAGTGAAAATGAGCAGTTCTTC.